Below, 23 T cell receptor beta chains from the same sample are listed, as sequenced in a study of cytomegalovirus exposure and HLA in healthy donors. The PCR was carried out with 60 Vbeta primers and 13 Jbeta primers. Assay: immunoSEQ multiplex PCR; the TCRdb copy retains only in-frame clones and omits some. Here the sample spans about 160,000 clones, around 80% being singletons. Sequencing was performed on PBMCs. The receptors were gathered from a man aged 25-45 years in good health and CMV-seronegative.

In DNA form, the CDR3 reads TGTGCCAGTAGTTCCGGGACAGTCTCTGGAAACACCATATATTTT. Its protein product is CASSSGTVSGNTIYF. This chain uses TRBV19 with TRBJ1-3, with TRBD1 matching 7 bases. The CDR3 runs 15 residues. Germline V gives CDR1 LNHDA, CDR2 SQIVND (reference sequence). Trimming took 5 bases from V and 0 from J; bases not matched to a gene: 4.

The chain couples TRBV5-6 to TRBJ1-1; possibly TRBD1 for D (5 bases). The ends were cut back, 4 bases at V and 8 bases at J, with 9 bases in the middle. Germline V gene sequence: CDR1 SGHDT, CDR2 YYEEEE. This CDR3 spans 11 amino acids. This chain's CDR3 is CASSAGPEAFF. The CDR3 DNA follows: TGTGCCAGCAGCGCGGGACCAGAAGCTTTCTTT.

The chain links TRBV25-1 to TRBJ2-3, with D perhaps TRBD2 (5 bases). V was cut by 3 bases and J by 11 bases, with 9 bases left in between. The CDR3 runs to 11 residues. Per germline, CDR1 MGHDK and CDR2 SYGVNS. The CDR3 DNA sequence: TGTGCCAGCAGTGATCCCAGCGGGCAGTATTTT. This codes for CASSDPSGQYF.

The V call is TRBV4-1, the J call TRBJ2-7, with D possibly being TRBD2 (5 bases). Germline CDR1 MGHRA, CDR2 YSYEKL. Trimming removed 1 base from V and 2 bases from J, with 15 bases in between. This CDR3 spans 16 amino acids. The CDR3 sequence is CASSQASGKFPYEQYF. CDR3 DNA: TGCGCCAGCAGCCAAGCATCGGGGAAGTTTCCCTACGAGCAGTACTTC.

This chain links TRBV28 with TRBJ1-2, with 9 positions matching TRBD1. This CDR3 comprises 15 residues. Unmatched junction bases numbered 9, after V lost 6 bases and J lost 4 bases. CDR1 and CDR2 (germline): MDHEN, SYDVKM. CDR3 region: CASSRTGARSYGYTF. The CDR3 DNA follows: TGTGCCAGCAGCCGGACAGGGGCGCGGAGCTATGGCTACACCTTC.

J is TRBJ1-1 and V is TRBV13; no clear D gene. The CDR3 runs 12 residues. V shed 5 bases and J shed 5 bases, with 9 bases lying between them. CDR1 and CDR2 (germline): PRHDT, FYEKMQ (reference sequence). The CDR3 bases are TGTGCCAGCAGCCCGGGGTGGACTGAAGCTTTCTTT. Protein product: CASSPGWTEAFF.

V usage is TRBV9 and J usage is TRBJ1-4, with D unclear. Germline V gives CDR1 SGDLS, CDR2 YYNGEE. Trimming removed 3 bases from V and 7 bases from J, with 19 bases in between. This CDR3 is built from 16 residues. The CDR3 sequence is CASSAHGTRAGEKLFF. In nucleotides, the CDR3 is TGTGCCAGCAGCGCCCACGGAACGAGGGCGGGTGAAAAACTGTTTTTT.

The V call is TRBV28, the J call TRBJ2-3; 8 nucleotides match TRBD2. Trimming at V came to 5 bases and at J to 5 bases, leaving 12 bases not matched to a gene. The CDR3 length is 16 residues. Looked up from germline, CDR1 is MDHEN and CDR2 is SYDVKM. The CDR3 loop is CASSGSGIGRGDTQYF. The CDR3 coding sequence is TGTGCCAGCAGTGGTAGCGGGATAGGGCGGGGAGATACGCAGTATTTT.

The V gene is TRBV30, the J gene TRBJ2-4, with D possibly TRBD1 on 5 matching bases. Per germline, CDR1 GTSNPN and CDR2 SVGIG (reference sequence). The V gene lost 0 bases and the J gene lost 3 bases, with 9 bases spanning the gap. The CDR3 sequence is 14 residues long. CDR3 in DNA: TGTGCCTGGAGTGTACAGGAGCTCAAAAACATTCAGTACTTC. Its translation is CAWSVQELKNIQYF. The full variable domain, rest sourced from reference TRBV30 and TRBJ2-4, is SQTIHQWPATLVQPVGSPLSLECTVEGTSNPNLYWYRQAAGRGLQLLFYSVGIGQISSEVPQNLSASRPQDRQFILSSKKLLLSDSGFYLCAWSVQELKNIQYFGAGTRLSVL.

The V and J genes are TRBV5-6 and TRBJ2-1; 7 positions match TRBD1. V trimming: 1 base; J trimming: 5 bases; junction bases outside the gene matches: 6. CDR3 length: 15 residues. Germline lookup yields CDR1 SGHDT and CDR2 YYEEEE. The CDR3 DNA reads TGTGCCAGCAGCTTGAGAGACAGGGTCAACAATGAGCAGTTCTTC. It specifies CASSLRDRVNNEQFF.

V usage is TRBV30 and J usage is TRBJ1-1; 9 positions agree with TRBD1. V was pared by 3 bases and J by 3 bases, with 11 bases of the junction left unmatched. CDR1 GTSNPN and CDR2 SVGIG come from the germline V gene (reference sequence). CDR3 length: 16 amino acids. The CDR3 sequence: CAWSLPGTGRHTEAFF. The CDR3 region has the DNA TGTGCCTGGAGCCTTCCCGGGACAGGGAGACACACTGAAGCTTTCTTT.

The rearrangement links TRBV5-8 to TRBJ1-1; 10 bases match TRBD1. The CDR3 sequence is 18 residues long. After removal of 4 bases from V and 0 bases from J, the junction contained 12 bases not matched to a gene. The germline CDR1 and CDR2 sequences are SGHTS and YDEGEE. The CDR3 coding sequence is TGTGCCAGCAGCCGCCATCGGACAGGGGGGGCGATGAACACTGAAGCTTTCTTT. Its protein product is CASSRHRTGGAMNTEAFF.

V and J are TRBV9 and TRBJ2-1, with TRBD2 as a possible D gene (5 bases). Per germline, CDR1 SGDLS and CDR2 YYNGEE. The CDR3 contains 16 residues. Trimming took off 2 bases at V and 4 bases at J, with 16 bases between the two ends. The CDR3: CASSVSRGPYYNEQFF. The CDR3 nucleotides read TGTGCCAGCAGCGTGTCGCGCGGGCCCTATTACAATGAGCAGTTCTTC. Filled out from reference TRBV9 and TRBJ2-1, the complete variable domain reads DSGVTQTPKHLITATGQRVTLRCSPRSGDLSVYWYQQSLDQGLQFLIQYYNGEERAKGNILERFSAQQFPDLHSELNLSSLELGDSALYFCASSVSRGPYYNEQFFGPGTRLTVL.

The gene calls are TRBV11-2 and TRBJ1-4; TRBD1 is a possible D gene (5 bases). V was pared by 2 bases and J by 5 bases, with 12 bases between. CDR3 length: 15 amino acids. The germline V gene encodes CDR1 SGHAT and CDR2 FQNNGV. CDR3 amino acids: CASSLQQTANEKLFF. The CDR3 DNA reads TGTGCCAGCAGCTTACAACAGACAGCGAATGAAAAACTGTTTTTT.

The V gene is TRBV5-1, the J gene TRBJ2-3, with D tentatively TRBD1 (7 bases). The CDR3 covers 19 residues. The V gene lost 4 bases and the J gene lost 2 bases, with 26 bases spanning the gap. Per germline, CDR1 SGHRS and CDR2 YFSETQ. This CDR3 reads CASSLPGGSALTTTDTQYF. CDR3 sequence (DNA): TGCGCCAGCAGCCTTCCAGGGGGGTCAGCCCTTACGACCACAGATACGCAGTATTTT.

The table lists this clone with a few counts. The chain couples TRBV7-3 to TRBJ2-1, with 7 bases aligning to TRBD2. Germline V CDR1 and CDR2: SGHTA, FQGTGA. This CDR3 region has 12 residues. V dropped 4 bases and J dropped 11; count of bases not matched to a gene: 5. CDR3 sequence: CASSSPGLQQFF. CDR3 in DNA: TGTGCCAGCAGCTCACCGGGACTACAGCAGTTCTTC.

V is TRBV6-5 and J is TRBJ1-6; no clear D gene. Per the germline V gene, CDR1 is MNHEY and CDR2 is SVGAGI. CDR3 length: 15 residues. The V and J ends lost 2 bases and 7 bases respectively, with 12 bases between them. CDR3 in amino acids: CASSYGRRKNSPLHF. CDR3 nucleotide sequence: TGTGCCAGCAGTTACGGTAGGAGAAAGAATTCACCCCTCCACTTT.

For the CDR3, the DNA is TGTGCCAGCAGTGAATTGGGCGGACAGGGAGCTTTCTTT. It is translated as CASSELGGQGAFF. This sequence joins TRBV6-1 and TRBJ1-1; 8 positions agree with TRBD1. This CDR3 region has 13 residues. V lost 2 bases to trimming and J lost 10 bases; unmatched junction nucleotides: 6. Per germline, CDR1 MNHNS and CDR2 SASEGT.

This CDR3 reads CASSPRDRVNYGYTF. CDR3 bases: TGTGCCAGCAGTCCCCGGGACAGGGTTAACTATGGCTACACCTTC. The gene calls are TRBV27 and TRBJ1-2; TRBD1 matches at 9 bases. CDR1 MNHEY and CDR2 SMNVEV come from the germline V gene (reference sequence). J was trimmed by 1 base and V by 5 bases; bases with no gene match: 5. This CDR3 spans 15 amino acids.

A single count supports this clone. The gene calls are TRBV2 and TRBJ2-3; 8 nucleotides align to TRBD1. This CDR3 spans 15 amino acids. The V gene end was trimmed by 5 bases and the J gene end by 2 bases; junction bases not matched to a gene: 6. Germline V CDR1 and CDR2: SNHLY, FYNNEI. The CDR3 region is CASSPRTGNTDTQYF. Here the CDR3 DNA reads TGTGCCAGCAGTCCCAGGACAGGGAACACAGATACGCAGTATTTT.

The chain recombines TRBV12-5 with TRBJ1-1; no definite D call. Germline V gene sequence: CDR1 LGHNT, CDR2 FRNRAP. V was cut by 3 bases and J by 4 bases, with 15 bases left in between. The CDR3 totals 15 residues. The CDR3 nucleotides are TGTGCTAGTGGTTTTGAGGCAGTCGGTAGCACTGAAGCTTTCTTT. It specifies CASGFEAVGSTEAFF. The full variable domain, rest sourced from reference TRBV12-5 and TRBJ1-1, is DARVTQTPRHKVTEMGQEVTMRCQPILGHNTVFWYRQTMMQGLELLAYFRNRAPLDDSGMPKDRFSAEMPDATLATLKIQPSEPRDSAVYFCASGFEAVGSTEAFFGQGTRLTVV.

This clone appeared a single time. The CDR3 DNA reads TGTGCCAGCAGTCCATCTAGAACAGGGTGGAGAAACACTGAAGCTTTCTTT. It codes for CASSPSRTGWRNTEAFF. The rearrangement links TRBV7-9 to TRBJ1-1, with D perhaps matching TRBD1 (6 bases). Deletions cut 6 bases from V and 2 bases from J, with 22 bases between. Germline V gene lookup returns CDR1 SEHNR and CDR2 FQNEAQ (reference sequence). The CDR3 has 17 residues.

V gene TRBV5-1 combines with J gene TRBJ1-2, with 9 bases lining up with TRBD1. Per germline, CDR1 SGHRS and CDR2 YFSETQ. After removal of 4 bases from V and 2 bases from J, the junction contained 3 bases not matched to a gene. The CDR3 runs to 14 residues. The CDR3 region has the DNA TGCGCCAGCAGCAGGGACAGGGAAAACTATGGCTACACCTTC. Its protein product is CASSRDRENYGYTF.